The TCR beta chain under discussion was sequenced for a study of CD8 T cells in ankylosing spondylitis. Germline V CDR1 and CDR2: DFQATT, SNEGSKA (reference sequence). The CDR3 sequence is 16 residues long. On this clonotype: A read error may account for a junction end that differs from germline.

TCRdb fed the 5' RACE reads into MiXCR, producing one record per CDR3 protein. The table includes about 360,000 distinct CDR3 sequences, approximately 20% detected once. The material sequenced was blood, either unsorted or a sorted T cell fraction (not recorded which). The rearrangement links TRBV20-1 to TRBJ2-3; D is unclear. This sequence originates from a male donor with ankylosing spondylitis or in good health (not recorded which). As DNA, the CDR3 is TGCTGTGCTAGTGCGGACGGACCATCTAGCACAGATACGCAGTATTTT. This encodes CCASADGPSSTDTQYF.